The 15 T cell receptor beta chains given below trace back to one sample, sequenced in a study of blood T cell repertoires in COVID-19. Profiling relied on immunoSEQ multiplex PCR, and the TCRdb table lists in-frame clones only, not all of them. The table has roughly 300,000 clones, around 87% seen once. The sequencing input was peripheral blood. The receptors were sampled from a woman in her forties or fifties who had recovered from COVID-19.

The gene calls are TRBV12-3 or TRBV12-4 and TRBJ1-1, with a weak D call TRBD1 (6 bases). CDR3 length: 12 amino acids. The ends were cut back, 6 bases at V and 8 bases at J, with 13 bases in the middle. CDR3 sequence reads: CASSPQGPEAFF. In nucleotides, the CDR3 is TGTGCCAGCAGCCCACAGGGCCCCGAAGCTTTCTTT.

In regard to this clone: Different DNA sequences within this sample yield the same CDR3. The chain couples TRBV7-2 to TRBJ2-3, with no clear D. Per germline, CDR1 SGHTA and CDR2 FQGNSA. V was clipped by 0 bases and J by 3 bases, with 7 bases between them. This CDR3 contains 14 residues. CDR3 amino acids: CASSLATGTDTQYF. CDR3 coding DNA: TGTGCCAGCAGCTTAGCGACCGGGACAGATACGCAGTATTTT.

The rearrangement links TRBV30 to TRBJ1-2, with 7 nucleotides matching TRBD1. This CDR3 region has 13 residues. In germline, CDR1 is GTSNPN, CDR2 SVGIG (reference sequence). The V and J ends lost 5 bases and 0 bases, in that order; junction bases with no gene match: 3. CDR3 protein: CAWQTGTNYGYTF. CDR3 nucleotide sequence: TGTGCCTGGCAGACAGGGACTAACTATGGCTACACCTTC.

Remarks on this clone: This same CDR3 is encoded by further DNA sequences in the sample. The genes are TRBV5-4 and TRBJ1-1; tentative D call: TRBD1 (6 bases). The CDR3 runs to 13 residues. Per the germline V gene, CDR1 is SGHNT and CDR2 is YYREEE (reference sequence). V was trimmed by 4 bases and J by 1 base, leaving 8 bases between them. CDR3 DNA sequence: TGTGCCAGCAGCCTACAGGGGAACACTGAAGCTTTCTTT. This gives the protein CASSLQGNTEAFF. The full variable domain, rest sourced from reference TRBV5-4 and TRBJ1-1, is ETGVTQSPTHLIKTRGQQVTLRCSSQSGHNTVSWYQQALGQGPQFIFQYYREEENGRGNFPPRFSGLQFPNYSSELNVNALELDDSALYLCASSLQGNTEAFFGQGTRLTVV.

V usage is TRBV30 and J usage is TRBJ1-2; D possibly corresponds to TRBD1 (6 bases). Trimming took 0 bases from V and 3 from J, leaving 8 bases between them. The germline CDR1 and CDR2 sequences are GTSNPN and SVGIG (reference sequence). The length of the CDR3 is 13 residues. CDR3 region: CAWSVRTDYGYTF. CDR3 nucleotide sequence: TGTGCCTGGAGTGTACGGACAGACTATGGCTACACCTTC.

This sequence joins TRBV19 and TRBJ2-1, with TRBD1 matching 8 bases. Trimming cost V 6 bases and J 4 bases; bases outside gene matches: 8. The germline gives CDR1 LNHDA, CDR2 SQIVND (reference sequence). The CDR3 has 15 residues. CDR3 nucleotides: TGTGCCAGTAGCCTAACCGGGACAGGTTACAATGAGCAGTTCTTC. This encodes CASSLTGTGYNEQFF.

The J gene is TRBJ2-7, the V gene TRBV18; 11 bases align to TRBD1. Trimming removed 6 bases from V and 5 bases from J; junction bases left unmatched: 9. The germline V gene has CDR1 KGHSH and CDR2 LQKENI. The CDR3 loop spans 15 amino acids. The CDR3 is CASSFGQGAVNEQYF. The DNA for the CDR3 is TGTGCCAGCTCCTTTGGACAGGGGGCGGTCAACGAGCAGTACTTC.

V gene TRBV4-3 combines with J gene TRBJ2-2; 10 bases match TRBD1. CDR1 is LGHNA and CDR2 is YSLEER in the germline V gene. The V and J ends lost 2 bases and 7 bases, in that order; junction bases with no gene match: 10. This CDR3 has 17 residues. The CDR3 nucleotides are TGCGCCAGCAGCCAACGCCGGGACAGGGGAATGGTCGGGGAGCTGTTTTTT. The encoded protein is CASSQRRDRGMVGELFF.

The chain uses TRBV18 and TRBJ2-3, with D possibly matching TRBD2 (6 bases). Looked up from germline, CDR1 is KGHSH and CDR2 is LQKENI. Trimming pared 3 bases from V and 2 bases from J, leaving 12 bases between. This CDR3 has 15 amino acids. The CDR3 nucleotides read TGTGCCAGCTCACCTATGCGGGACGCCACAGATACGCAGTATTTT. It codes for CASSPMRDATDTQYF. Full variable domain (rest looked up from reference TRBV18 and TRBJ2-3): NAGVMQNPRHLVRRRGQEARLRCSPMKGHSHVYWYRQLPEEGLKFMVYLQKENIIDESGMPKERFSAEFPKEGPSILRIQQVVRGDSAAYFCASSPMRDATDTQYFGPGTRLTVL.

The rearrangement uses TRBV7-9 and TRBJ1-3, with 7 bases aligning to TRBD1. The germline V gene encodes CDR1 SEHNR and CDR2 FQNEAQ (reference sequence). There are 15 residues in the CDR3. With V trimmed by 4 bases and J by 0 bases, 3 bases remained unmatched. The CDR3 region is CASSSGQHSGNTIYF. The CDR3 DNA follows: TGTGCCAGCAGCTCGGGACAGCACTCTGGAAACACCATATATTTT.

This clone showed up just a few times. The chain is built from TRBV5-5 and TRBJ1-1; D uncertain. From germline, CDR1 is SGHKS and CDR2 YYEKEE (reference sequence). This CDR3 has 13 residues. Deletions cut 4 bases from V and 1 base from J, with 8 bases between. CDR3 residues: CASSANKNTEAFF. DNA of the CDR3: TGTGCCAGCAGCGCAAACAAGAACACTGAAGCTTTCTTT.

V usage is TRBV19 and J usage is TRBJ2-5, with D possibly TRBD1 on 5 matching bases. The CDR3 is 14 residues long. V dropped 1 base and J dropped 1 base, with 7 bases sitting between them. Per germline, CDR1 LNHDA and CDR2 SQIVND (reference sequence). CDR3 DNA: TGTGCCAGTAGTATAGGGCAGGGCCAAGAGACCCAGTACTTC. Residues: CASSIGQGQETQYF.

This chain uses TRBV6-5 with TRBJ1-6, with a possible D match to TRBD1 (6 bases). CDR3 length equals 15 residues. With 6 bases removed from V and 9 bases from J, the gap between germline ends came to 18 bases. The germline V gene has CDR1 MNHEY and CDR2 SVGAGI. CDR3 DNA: TGTGCCAGCAGAGTAGAGCCCAGGGGCATTTCACCCCTCCACTTT. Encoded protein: CASRVEPRGISPLHF.

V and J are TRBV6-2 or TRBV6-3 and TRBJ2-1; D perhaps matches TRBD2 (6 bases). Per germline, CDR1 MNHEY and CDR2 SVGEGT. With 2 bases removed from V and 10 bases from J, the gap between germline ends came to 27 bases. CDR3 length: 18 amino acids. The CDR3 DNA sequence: TGTGCCAGCAGTTACGGACCGGGGGACGCCGGGAAACAAAGCGAGCAGTTCTTC. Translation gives CASSYGPGDAGKQSEQFF.

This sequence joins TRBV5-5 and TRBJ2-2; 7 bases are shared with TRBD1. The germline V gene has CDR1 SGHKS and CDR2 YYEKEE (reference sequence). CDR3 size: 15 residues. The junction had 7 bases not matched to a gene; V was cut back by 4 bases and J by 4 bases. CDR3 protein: CASSTRDSLTGELFF. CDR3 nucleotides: TGTGCCAGCAGCACCCGGGACAGTCTCACCGGGGAGCTGTTTTTT.